This T cell receptor beta chain came from a study of stem cell transplantation in POMP-related autoinflammatory disease. Study-wide findings and caveats: A trend toward lower repertoire diversity and greater clonality appeared in every analyzed T-cell subset of PRAID patients. Patients with PRAID showed a restricted number of unique TRB V-J gene pairings.

V trimming: 3 bases; J trimming: 1 base; junction bases outside the gene matches: 2. The CDR3 is 14 amino acids. Germline loops: CDR1 ENHRY, CDR2 SYGVKD. PRAID combined immunodeficiency and autoinflammation. The table came from immunoSEQ multiplex PCR; TCRdb's copy has only in-frame clones and leaves some out. The sample lists tens of thousands of clones, roughly 93% seen once, with roughly 0.7% in the top ten. A remark on this clone: As yet, its antigen is unknown.

Here the sequenced sample was CD4+ T cells from PBMCs, taken after stem cell transplantation. The chain combines TRBV10-3 with TRBJ2-5, with 7 bases matching TRBD1. This TCR was recovered from a human patient with POMP-related autoinflammation and immune dysregulation (PRAID). Some T cells may be provided by the graft donor. This CDR3 reads CAISEGTVQETQYF. The CDR3 bases are TGTGCCATCAGTGAAGGGACAGTCCAAGAGACCCAGTACTTC.